This record covers a single T cell receptor beta chain. Treatment: roughly 18 received Ad26.COV2.S at low or high dose, single or two shots; roughly five received placebo; per-sample allocation not given. The samples date from day 63 after the first vaccine or placebo injection. An Ad26 vector that expressed Wuhan-strain SARS-CoV-2 spike constituted the vaccine. The data derive from a study of Ad26.COV2.S vaccination and SARS-CoV-2 variants. Germline values: CDR1 SGHRS, CDR2 YFSETQ. The CDR3 runs 16 residues. The V gene lost 4 bases and the J gene lost 0 bases, with 11 bases spanning the gap. Method: immunoSEQ multiplex PCR; TCRdb's copy keeps in-frame clones and lacks some. The sample includes approximately 420,000 clones, approximately 86% of them seen just once.

The sequencing used peripheral blood, collected in a trial of Ad26.COV2.S vaccine versus placebo. This receptor was obtained from a person between 18 and 65 years old who received the Ad26.COV2.S COVID-19 vaccine or a placebo. The chain combines TRBV5-1 with TRBJ2-6, with D possibly matching TRBD1 (5 bases). In nucleotides, the CDR3 is TGCGCCAGCAGCCTGCTTCAGGGCTCTGGGGCCAACGTCCTGACTTTC. This gives the protein CASSLLQGSGANVLTF.